This is a list of T cell receptor beta chains from one sample in a study of blood T cell repertoires in COVID-19. Clones were sequenced by immunoSEQ multiplex PCR, and TCRdb holds only the in-frame ones, with some missing. The profile shows fewer than 75,000 clones, roughly 90% of them singletons. Sequences were obtained from peripheral blood. These TCRs come from a human donor in a cohort sampled during active COVID-19. Each CDR3 is given without its conserved first and last residue. A D gene is named only where the DNA matches it firmly. Rows may omit the clone size; those that give it use once, few, many or a size class.

CDR3aa: ASSDSHRNNEQF; v_gene: TRBV6-2/TRBV6-3; d_gene: NA; abundance: NA; j_gene: TRBJ2-1
CDR3aa: ASSPPTRQGGYEQY; v_gene: TRBV18; d_gene: NA; abundance: NA; j_gene: TRBJ2-7
CDR3aa: ASSGTGYVHEQY; v_gene: TRBV7-9; d_gene: TRBD1; abundance: few; j_gene: TRBJ2-7
CDR3aa: ASRPNSYEQY; v_gene: TRBV6-5; d_gene: NA; abundance: few; j_gene: TRBJ2-7
CDR3aa: ASSEEATNEKLF; v_gene: TRBV19; d_gene: NA; abundance: few; j_gene: TRBJ1-4
CDR3aa: ASSFQLRGAQNTGELF; v_gene: TRBV9; d_gene: NA; abundance: NA; j_gene: TRBJ2-2
CDR3aa: ASSLAAGAYGYT; v_gene: TRBV7-2; d_gene: NA; abundance: NA; j_gene: TRBJ1-2
CDR3aa: ASSTPGGGLSEQY; v_gene: TRBV28; d_gene: TRBD2; abundance: NA; j_gene: TRBJ2-7
CDR3aa: ASSPTTILALTDTQY; v_gene: TRBV4-2; d_gene: NA; abundance: NA; j_gene: TRBJ2-3
CDR3aa: ASSQGVAPGSSYEQY; v_gene: TRBV4-1; d_gene: NA; abundance: NA; j_gene: TRBJ2-7
CDR3aa: AIATGPRGNTEAF; v_gene: TRBV10-3; d_gene: TRBD1; abundance: NA; j_gene: TRBJ1-1
CDR3aa: ASSAPTGNTGELF; v_gene: TRBV9; d_gene: NA; abundance: NA; j_gene: TRBJ2-2
CDR3aa: ASSLKPGDEQF; v_gene: TRBV7-9; d_gene: NA; abundance: NA; j_gene: TRBJ2-1
CDR3aa: ASSEGATQY; v_gene: TRBV10-1; d_gene: NA; abundance: NA; j_gene: TRBJ2-5